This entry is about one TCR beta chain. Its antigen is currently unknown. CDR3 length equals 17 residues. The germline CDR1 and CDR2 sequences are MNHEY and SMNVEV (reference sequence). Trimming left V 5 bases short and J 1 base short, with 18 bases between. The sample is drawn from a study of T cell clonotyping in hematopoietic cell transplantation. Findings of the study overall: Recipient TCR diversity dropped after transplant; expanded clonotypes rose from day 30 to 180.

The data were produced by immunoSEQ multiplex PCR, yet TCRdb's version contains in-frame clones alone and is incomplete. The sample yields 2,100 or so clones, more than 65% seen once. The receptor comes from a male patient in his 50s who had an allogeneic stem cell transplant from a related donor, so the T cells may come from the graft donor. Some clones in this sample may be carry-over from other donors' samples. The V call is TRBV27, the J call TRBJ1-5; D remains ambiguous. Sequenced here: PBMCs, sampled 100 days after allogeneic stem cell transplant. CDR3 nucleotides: TGTGCCAGCAGTCTCACTTCGGACTGGCCAAGCAATCAGCCCCAGCATTTT. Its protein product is CASSLTSDWPSNQPQHF.